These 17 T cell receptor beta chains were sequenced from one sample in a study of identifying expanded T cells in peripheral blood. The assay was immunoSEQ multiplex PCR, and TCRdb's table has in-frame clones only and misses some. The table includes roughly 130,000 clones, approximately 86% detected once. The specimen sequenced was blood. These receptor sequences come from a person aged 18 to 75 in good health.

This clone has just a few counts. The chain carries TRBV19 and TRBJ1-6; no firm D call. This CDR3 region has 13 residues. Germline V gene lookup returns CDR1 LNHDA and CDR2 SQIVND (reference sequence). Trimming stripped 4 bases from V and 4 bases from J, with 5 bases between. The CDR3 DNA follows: TGTGCCAGTAGTAGCGGATATAATTCACCCCTCCACTTT. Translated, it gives CASSSGYNSPLHF.

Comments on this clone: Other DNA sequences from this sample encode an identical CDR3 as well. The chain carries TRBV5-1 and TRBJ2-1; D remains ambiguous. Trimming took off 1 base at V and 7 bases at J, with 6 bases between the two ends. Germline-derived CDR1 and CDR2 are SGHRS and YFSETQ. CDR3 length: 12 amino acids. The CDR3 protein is CASSLSGNEQFF. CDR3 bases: TGCGCCAGCAGCTTGTCAGGAAATGAGCAGTTCTTC.

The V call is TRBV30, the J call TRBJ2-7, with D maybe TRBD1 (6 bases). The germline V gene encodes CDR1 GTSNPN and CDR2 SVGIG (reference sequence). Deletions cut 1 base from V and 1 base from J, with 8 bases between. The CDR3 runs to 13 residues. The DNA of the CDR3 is TGTGCCTGGAGTGGACAGGTGTCCTACGAGCAGTACTTC. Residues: CAWSGQVSYEQYF. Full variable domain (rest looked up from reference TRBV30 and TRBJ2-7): SQTIHQWPATLVQPVGSPLSLECTVEGTSNPNLYWYRQAAGRGLQLLFYSVGIGQISSEVPQNLSASRPQDRQFILSSKKLLLSDSGFYLCAWSGQVSYEQYFGPGTRLTVT.

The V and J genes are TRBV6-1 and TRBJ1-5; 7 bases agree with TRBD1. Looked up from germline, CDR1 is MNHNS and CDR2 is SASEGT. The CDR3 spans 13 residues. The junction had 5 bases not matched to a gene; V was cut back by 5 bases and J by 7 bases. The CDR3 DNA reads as TGTGCCAGCAGTCATCAGGGGGGCCAGCCCCAGCATTTT. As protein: CASSHQGGQPQHF.

The chain's CDR3 is CASSPGALSYNEQFF. CDR3 nucleotides: TGTGCCAGCAGCCCAGGGGCCCTCTCCTACAATGAGCAGTTCTTC. The chain carries TRBV7-2 and TRBJ2-1, with TRBD1 as a possible D gene (6 bases). V was shortened by 5 bases and J by 0 bases, with 11 bases between the two germline ends. The CDR3 runs 15 residues. The germline gives CDR1 SGHTA, CDR2 FQGNSA.

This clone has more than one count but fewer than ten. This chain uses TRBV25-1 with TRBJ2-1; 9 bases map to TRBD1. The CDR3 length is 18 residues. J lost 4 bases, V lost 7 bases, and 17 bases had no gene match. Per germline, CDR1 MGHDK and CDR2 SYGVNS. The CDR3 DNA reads TGTGCCAGCACTCCGGGACAGGGTTCCGTCGGGGGTTACAATGAGCAGTTCTTC. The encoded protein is CASTPGQGSVGGYNEQFF.

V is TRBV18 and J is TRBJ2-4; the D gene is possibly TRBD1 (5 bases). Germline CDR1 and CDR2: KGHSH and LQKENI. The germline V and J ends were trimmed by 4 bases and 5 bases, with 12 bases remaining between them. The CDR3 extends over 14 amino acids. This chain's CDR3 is CASSLQGTENIQYF. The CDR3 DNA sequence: TGTGCCAGCTCACTTCAGGGTACAGAAAACATTCAGTACTTC. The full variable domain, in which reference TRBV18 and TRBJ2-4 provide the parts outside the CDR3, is NAGVMQNPRHLVRRRGQEARLRCSPMKGHSHVYWYRQLPEEGLKFMVYLQKENIIDESGMPKERFSAEFPKEGPSILRIQQVVRGDSAAYFCASSLQGTENIQYFGAGTRLSVL.

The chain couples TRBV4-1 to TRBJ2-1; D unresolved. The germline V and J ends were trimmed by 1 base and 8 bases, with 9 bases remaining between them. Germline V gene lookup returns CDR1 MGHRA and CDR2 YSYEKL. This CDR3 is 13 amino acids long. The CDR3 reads CASSQAWLHEQFF. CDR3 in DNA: TGCGCCAGCAGCCAAGCTTGGCTCCATGAGCAGTTCTTC.

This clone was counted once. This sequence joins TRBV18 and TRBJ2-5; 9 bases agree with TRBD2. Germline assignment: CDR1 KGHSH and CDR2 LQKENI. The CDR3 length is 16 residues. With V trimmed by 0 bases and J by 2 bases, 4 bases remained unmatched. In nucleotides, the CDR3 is TGTGCCAGCTCACCACCTAGCGGGGGACTTCAAGAGACCCAGTACTTC. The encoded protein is CASSPPSGGLQETQYF.

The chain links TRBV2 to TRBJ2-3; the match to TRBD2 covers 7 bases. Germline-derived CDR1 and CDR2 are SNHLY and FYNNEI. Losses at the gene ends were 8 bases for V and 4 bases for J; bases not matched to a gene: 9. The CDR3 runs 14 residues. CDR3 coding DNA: TGTGCCAGCCGTCTTGCGGGGAGGGCAGATACGCAGTATTTT. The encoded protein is CASRLAGRADTQYF.

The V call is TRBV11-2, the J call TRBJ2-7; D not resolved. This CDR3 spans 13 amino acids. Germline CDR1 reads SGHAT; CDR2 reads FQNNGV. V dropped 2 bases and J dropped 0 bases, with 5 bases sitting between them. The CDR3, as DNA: TGTGCCAGCAGCTTATTTGCCTCCTACGAGCAGTACTTC. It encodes CASSLFASYEQYF.

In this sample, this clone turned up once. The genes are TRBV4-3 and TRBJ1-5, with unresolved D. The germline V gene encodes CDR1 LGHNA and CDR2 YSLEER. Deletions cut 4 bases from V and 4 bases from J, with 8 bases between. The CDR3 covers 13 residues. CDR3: CASSLKVNQPQHF. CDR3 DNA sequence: TGCGCCAGCAGCCTCAAGGTGAATCAGCCCCAGCATTTT.

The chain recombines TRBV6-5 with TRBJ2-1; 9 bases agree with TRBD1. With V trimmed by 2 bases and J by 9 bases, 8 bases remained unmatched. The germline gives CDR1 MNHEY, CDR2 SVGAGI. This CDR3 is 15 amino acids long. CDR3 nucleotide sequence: TGTGCCAGCAGTTACCCGGGACAGGGCCGGGGTGAGCAGTTCTTC. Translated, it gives CASSYPGQGRGEQFF.

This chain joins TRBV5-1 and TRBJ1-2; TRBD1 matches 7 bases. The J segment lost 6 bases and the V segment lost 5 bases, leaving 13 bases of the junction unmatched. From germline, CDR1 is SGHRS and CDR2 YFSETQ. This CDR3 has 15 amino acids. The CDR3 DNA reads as TGCGCCAGCAGATCCAACACACAGGGGAGCCATGGCTACACCTTC. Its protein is CASRSNTQGSHGYTF. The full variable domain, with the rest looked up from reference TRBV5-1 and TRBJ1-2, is KAGVTQTPRYLIKTRGQQVTLSCSPISGHRSVSWYQQTPGQGLQFLFEYFSETQRNKGNFPGRFSGRQFSNSRSEMNVSTLELGDSALYLCASRSNTQGSHGYTFGSGTRLTVV.

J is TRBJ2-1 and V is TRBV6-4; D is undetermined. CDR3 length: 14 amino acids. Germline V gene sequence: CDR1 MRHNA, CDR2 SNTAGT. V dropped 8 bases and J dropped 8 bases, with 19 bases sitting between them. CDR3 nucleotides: TGTGCCAGCTCAGTGACCGGTCTAGGAGATGAGCAGTTCTTC. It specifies CASSVTGLGDEQFF.

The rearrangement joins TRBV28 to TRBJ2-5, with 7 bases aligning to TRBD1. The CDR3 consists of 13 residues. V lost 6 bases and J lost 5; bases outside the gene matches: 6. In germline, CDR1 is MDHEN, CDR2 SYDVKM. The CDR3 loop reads CASRQGSRETQYF. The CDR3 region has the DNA TGTGCCAGCAGACAGGGGTCTAGGGAGACCCAGTACTTC.

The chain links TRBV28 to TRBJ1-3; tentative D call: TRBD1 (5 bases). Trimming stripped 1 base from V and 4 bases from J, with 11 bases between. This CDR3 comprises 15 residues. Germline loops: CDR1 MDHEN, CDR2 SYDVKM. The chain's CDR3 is CASSLSPGGGNTIYF. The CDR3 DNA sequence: TGTGCCAGCAGTTTATCGCCGGGGGGGGGAAACACCATATATTTT. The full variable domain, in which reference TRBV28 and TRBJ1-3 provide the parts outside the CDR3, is DVKVTQSSRYLVKRTGEKVFLECVQDMDHENMFWYRQDPGLGLRLIYFSYDVKMKEKGDIPEGYSVSREKKERFSLILESASTNQTSMYLCASSLSPGGGNTIYFGEGSWLTVV.